This T cell receptor (beta chain) was documented in a study of CXCR3-negative and CXCR3-positive naive CD8 T cells. Study-wide points: CXCR3-negative and CXCR3-positive naive cells shared comparable TRBV-TRBJ usage, but memory cells did not. Diversity in memory CD8+ cells fell much lower than the comparably high levels seen in both naive subsets.

The CDR3 covers 14 residues. Germline-derived CDR1 and CDR2 are SQVTM and ANQGSEA. Concerning this clonotype: Its target is unknown.

UMI-labeled TRB cDNA libraries were prepared by 5' RACE. TCRdb reprocessed the 5' RACE reads, keeping one entry per CDR3 protein, no DNA. The sample totals tens of thousands of distinct CDR3 sequences; its top ten clones hold 13% to 15%. The chain links TRBV29-1 to TRBJ1-2; TCRdb's D call of TRBD1 is untestable without DNA. Sequenced: memory CD8+ T cells from blood. This sequence originates from a human donor in good health. Some clones in this sample may be carry-over from other donors' samples. The CDR3 loop reads CSDWDSGWFGGYTF.